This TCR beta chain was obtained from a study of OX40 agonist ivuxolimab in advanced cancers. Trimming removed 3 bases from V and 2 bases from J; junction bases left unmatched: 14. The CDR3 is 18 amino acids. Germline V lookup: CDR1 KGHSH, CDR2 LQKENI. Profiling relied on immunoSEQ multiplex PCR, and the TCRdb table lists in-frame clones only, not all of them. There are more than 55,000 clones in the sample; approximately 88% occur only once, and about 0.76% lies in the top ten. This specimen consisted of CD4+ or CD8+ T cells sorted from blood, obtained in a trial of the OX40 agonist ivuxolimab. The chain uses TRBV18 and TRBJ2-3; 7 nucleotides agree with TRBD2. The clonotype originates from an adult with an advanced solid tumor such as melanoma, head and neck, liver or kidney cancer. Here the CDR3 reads CASSPTTTLAALTDTQYF. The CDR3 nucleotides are TGTGCCAGCTCACCTACGACAACTCTAGCGGCCCTCACAGATACGCAGTATTTT.